In this sample, the clone carrying this T cell receptor (beta chain) turned up a few times. Its specificity is unknown. The sample is drawn from a study of CD8 T cells in ankylosing spondylitis. Notes on the study in general: A TCR beta motif of under ten highly homologous variants seemed to mark ankylosing spondylitis blood. Significant enrichment of disease-linked clones was reported in matched ankylosing spondylitis synovial fluid.

It was by quantitative 5'-RACE with molecular barcodes that TCR beta libraries were made. TCRdb re-called the 5' RACE reads through MiXCR, storing one row per CDR3 protein. Here the sample spans 400,000 to 450,000 distinct CDR3 sequences, roughly 17% being singletons. The specimen sequenced was blood, either unsorted or a sorted T cell fraction (not recorded which). The clonotype originates from a male donor with ankylosing spondylitis.

CDR3 sequence reads: CATRTGGSPDGYTF. CDR3 sequence (DNA): TGTGCCACGCGGACAGGGGGATCCCCAGATGGCTACACCTTC. The chain uses TRBV6-1 and TRBJ1-2; 10 nucleotides match TRBD1. The V segment lost 10 bases and the J segment 6 bases; nucleotides outside the gene matches: 11. The germline V gene has CDR1 MNHNS and CDR2 SASEGT. The length of the CDR3 is 14 residues.